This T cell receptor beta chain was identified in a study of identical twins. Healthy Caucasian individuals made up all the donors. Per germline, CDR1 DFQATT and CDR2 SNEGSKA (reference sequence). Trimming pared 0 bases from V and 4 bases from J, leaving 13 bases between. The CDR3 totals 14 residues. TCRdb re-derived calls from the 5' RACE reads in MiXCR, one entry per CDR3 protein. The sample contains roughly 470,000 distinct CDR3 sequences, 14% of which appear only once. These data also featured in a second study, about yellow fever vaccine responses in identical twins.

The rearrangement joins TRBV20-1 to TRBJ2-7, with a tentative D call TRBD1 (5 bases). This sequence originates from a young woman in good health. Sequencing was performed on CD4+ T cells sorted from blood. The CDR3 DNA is TGCAGTGCTAGAGAGCAGGGTGAAGGTTACGAGCAGTACTTC. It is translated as CSAREQGEGYEQYF.